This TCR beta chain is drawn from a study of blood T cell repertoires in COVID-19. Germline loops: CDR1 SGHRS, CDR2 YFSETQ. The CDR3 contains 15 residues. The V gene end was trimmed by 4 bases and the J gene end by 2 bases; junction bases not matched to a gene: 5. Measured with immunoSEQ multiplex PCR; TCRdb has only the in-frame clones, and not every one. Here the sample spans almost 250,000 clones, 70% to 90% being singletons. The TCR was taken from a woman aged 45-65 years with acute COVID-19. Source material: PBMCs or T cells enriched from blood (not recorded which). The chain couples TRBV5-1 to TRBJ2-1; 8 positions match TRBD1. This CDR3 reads CASSPGQGPYNEQFF. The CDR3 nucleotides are TGCGCCAGCAGCCCCGGACAGGGCCCCTACAATGAGCAGTTCTTC.